These 20 T cell receptor beta chains originate from one sample sequenced in a study of Graves' ophthalmopathy and Graves' hyperthyroidism. Researchers took RNA transcripts and amplified TCR beta CDR3 regions from them. The authors performed first-round RT-PCR with HTBI primers and then a second-round multiplex PCR. TCRdb itself ran the multiplex PCR reads through MiXCR, one entry per CDR3 protein. This sample has just over 400,000 distinct CDR3 sequences, with over 20% found just once. The sample comprised peripheral blood. Receptors originate from a woman between 18 and 29 years old with stable Graves' hyperthyroidism.

This clonotype was found many times. The gene calls are TRBV12-3 or TRBV12-4 and TRBJ1-2, with D uncertain. This CDR3 region has 14 residues. The V end was cut by 4 bases, the J end by 7 bases, with 16 bases between. CDR3 sequence (DNA): TGTGCCAGCAGTTCCTTGGGTCAGACCCCTGGCTACACCTTC. Its translation: CASSSLGQTPGYTF.

The gene calls are TRBV12-3 or TRBV12-4 and TRBJ2-5; 10 bases are shared with TRBD2. Trimming cost V 4 bases and J 1 base; bases outside gene matches: 3. CDR3 length: 15 residues. DNA for the CDR3: TGTGCCAGCAGTTCCCTAGCGGGGGCCCAAGAGACCCAGTACTTC. This gives the protein CASSSLAGAQETQYF.

This clonotype was recorded many times. V gene TRBV25-1 combines with J gene TRBJ1-1; D remains ambiguous. This CDR3 has 14 amino acids. Trimming took off 6 bases at V and 1 base at J, with 12 bases between the two ends. Per germline, CDR1 MGHDK and CDR2 SYGVNS. The CDR3 region is CASSSGMGNTEAFF. CDR3 in DNA: TGTGCCAGCAGCTCAGGTATGGGGAACACTGAAGCTTTCTTT.

The chain recombines TRBV19 with TRBJ2-2; TRBD1 is a possible D gene (6 bases). Germline CDR1 and CDR2: LNHDA and SQIVND (reference sequence). The length of the CDR3 is 15 residues. V lost 3 bases and J lost 3, with 11 bases in between. The CDR3 nucleotides read TGTGCCAGTAGTATGCTGGACAGCTACACCGGGGAGCTGTTTTTT. Translated: CASSMLDSYTGELFF.

In its sample, this clonotype was seen many times. The chain couples TRBV6-5 to TRBJ1-6, with 7 bases matching TRBD1. This CDR3 contains 18 residues. CDR1 MNHEY and CDR2 SVGAGI come from the germline V gene. V gave up 2 bases and J gave up 9 bases; unmatched junction bases: 16. The CDR3 DNA reads TGTGCCAGCAGTTACCACAGGGGAGGGATTCAATACACTTCACCCCTCCACTTT. Protein sequence: CASSYHRGGIQYTSPLHF.

This clonotype showed up many times. CDR3 nucleotides: TGCGCCAGCAGCCAACAGGGGGCGGACTATGGCTACACCTTC. Its translation is CASSQQGADYGYTF. The chain links TRBV4-3 to TRBJ1-2; 8 bases align to TRBD1. CDR1 is LGHNA, CDR2 YSLEER, per germline. V shed 2 bases and J 3 bases; nucleotides not matched to a gene: 2. This CDR3 has 14 residues.

This rearrangement joins TRBV7-8 to TRBJ2-2; no clear D gene. The germline CDR1 and CDR2 sequences are SGHVS and FQNEAQ. This CDR3 has 15 residues. The V and J ends lost 3 bases and 5 bases respectively, with 13 bases between them. CDR3 loop: CASSLRPPATGELFF. CDR3 in DNA: TGTGCCAGCAGCTTGAGGCCCCCGGCGACCGGGGAGCTGTTTTTT.

This sequence joins TRBV5-1 and TRBJ2-7; maybe TRBD2 (5 bases). The CDR3 length is 15 residues. Trimming shortened V by 4 bases and J by 4 bases, and 18 bases separated the two germline ends. Germline V gives CDR1 SGHRS, CDR2 YFSETQ. This CDR3 is CASSGFVGVGYEQYF. CDR3 bases: TGCGCCAGCAGCGGGTTTGTGGGAGTTGGTTACGAGCAGTACTTC. Combining the CDR3 with reference TRBV5-1 and TRBJ2-7 gives the whole variable domain KAGVTQTPRYLIKTRGQQVTLSCSPISGHRSVSWYQQTPGQGLQFLFEYFSETQRNKGNFPGRFSGRQFSNSRSEMNVSTLELGDSALYLCASSGFVGVGYEQYFGPGTRLTVT.

This clonotype was found many times. The chain joins TRBV11-2 to TRBJ1-1; D gene unclear. There are 12 residues in the CDR3. V lost 2 bases, J lost 7 bases, and 8 bases lay in between. The V gene's germline CDR1 is SGHAT and CDR2 FQNNGV. The CDR3 coding sequence is TGTGCCAGCAGCTTACTAGGGAGTGAAGCTTTCTTT. Residues: CASSLLGSEAFF.

This chain's CDR3 is CSVEAGALHEQYF. CDR3 nucleotide sequence: TGCAGCGTTGAAGCGGGAGCTCTCCACGAGCAGTACTTC. The genes are TRBV29-1 and TRBJ2-7; weak D call: TRBD2 (6 bases). The CDR3 sequence is 13 residues long. Trimming cost V 1 base and J 5 bases, with 12 bases left between them. CDR1 and CDR2 from the germline V gene are SQVTM and ANQGSEA.

As to this clonotype: A much more abundant neighbour one base away suggests this may be a read error. No conserved phenylalanine or tryptophan ends this CDR3, so it is likely a read error. V and J are TRBV19 and TRBJ2-5; unclear D gene. V was cut by 6 bases and J by 1 base, with 9 bases left in between. CDR1 is LNHDA and CDR2 is SQIVND in the germline V gene (reference sequence). The CDR3 contains 13 residues. The CDR3 DNA reads TGTGCCAGTAGCGTGGACGGCCAAGAGACCCAGTACGTC. Amino acid sequence: CASSVDGQETQYV.

This clonotype has ten or more counts. The chain links TRBV4-2 to TRBJ2-7; D may be TRBD2 (6 bases). The germline CDR1 and CDR2 sequences are LGHNA and YNFKEQ. V dropped 1 base and J dropped 4 bases, with 8 bases sitting between them. CDR3 length equals 13 residues. The CDR3 sequence is CASSQVDYYEQYF. The CDR3 nucleotides are TGTGCCAGCAGCCAAGTGGACTATTACGAGCAGTACTTC.

The V call is TRBV27, the J call TRBJ1-1; D is uncertain. The V and J ends lost 7 bases and 1 base respectively, with 10 bases between them. Germline values: CDR1 MNHEY, CDR2 SMNVEV (reference sequence). The length of the CDR3 is 13 residues. Here the CDR3 DNA reads TGTGCCAGCAACCGAGGTTGGAACACTGAAGCTTTCTTT. This encodes CASNRGWNTEAFF.

This clonotype was detected only a few times. This chain connects TRBV12-3 or TRBV12-4 to TRBJ2-2; 8 positions match TRBD1. V lost 0 bases to trimming and J lost 7 bases; unmatched junction nucleotides: 7. The CDR3 spans 16 residues. The CDR3 DNA reads TGTGCCAGCAGTTTAGCGGGCAGGGGGCAAGGCGGGGAGCTGTTTTTT. Amino acids: CASSLAGRGQGGELFF.

This clonotype occurred many times. J is TRBJ2-7 and V is TRBV6-5; D is ambiguous. CDR1 is MNHEY and CDR2 is SVGAGI in the germline V gene. The CDR3 loop spans 13 amino acids. Trimming pared 0 bases from V and 6 bases from J, leaving 9 bases between. The CDR3 DNA reads as TGTGCCAGCAGTTACTCTTGGATCTCCGAGCAGTACTTC. It yields the protein CASSYSWISEQYF.

The chain uses TRBV12-3 or TRBV12-4 and TRBJ2-5; D remains unclear. This CDR3 spans 13 amino acids. The V gene lost 5 bases and the J gene lost 5 bases, with 12 bases spanning the gap. For the CDR3, the DNA is TGTGCCAGCAGTAGTCTGGACGTGGAGACCCAGTACTTC. Protein sequence: CASSSLDVETQYF.

This clonotype occurred many times. V gene TRBV7-2 combines with J gene TRBJ1-2; no firm D call. This CDR3 is built from 12 residues. Germline V gene sequence: CDR1 SGHTA, CDR2 FQGNSA. Trimming took 5 bases from V and 7 from J, leaving 11 bases between them. CDR3 in amino acids: CASSPSTSGYTF. CDR3 coding DNA: TGTGCCAGCAGCCCGTCGACCTCTGGCTACACCTTC. Full variable domain (missing parts from reference TRBV7-2 and TRBJ1-2): GAGVSQSPSNKVTEKGKDVELRCDPISGHTALYWYRQSLGQGLEFLIYFQGNSAPDKSGLPSDRFSAERTGGSVSTLTIQRTQQEDSAVYLCASSPSTSGYTFGSGTRLTVV.

The V gene is TRBV18, the J gene TRBJ2-7; D might be TRBD1 or TRBD2, each matching 5 bases. Germline V gene sequence: CDR1 KGHSH, CDR2 LQKENI. The CDR3 runs 13 residues. Trimming cost V 4 bases and J 1 base, with 8 bases left between them. CDR3: CASSRDPSYEQYF. The CDR3 DNA follows: TGTGCCAGCTCACGGGACCCATCCTACGAGCAGTACTTC.

This clonotype has at least ten counts. The chain combines TRBV19 with TRBJ1-2, with D hard to call. Germline V gene sequence: CDR1 LNHDA, CDR2 SQIVND (reference sequence). CDR3 length: 13 amino acids. V dropped 7 bases and J dropped 3 bases, with 12 bases sitting between them. Written as DNA, the CDR3 is TGTGCCAGTAAAAAGGGCAGAGACTATGGCTACACCTTC. Translation: CASKKGRDYGYTF.

The chain joins TRBV6-1 to TRBJ1-3; D gene unclear. This CDR3 comprises 15 residues. V lost 1 base to trimming and J lost 4 bases, with 11 bases between them. Germline assignment: CDR1 MNHNS and CDR2 SASEGT. CDR3 DNA: TGTGCCAGCAGTGAAGTGGGGTGGTACGGAAACACCATATATTTT. Protein product: CASSEVGWYGNTIYF.